A selection of T cell receptor beta chains follows, all from one sample in a study of OX40 agonist ivuxolimab in advanced cancers. Sequencing used immunoSEQ multiplex PCR; TCRdb keeps in-frame clones, though not all of them. The sample shows tens of thousands of clones, roughly 89% of them seen only once. Sequenced here: CD4+ or CD8+ T cells sorted from blood, sampled in a trial of the OX40 agonist ivuxolimab. The origin of the receptors is an adult with an advanced solid tumor such as melanoma, head and neck, liver or kidney cancer. Both conserved end residues are part of each CDR3. The D gene is left open where the match is weak.

J: TRBJ1-5
V: TRBV28
D: NA
CDR3: CASSLINQPQHF
DNA: TGTGCCAGCAGTTTAATAAATCAGCCCCAGCATTTT

J: TRBJ2-5
V: TRBV10-3
D: NA
CDR3: CAISAGVGETQYF
DNA: TGTGCCATCAGTGCGGGAGTTGGGGAGACCCAGTACTTC

J: TRBJ2-7
V: TRBV7-9
D: NA
CDR3: CASSLAGGTSSYEQYF
DNA: TGTGCCAGCAGCTTAGCGGGGGGGACAAGCTCCTACGAGCAGTACTTC

J: TRBJ2-1
V: TRBV5-4
D: TRBD2
CDR3: CASSLLAGGYNEQFF
DNA: TGTGCCAGCAGCCTCCTAGCGGGAGGATACAATGAGCAGTTCTTC

J: TRBJ2-7
V: TRBV10-1
D: TRBD1
CDR3: CASPTGPLSYEQYF
DNA: TGCGCCAGCCCGACAGGGCCCCTCTCCTACGAGCAGTACTTC

J: TRBJ2-2
V: TRBV7-8
D: TRBD1
CDR3: CASSYRDRDTGELFF
DNA: TGTGCCAGCAGCTACCGGGACAGGGACACCGGGGAGCTGTTTTTT

J: TRBJ2-1
V: TRBV19
D: NA
CDR3: CASSGVHGYNEQFF
DNA: TGTGCCAGTAGTGGCGTTCACGGGTACAATGAGCAGTTCTTC

J: TRBJ2-5
V: TRBV11-3
D: TRBD2
CDR3: CASKGGSETQYF
DNA: TGTGCCAGCAAGGGAGGGTCGGAGACCCAGTACTTC

J: TRBJ2-5
V: TRBV6-1
D: NA
CDR3: CASSESRQGTQETQYF
DNA: TGTGCCAGCAGTGAAAGTCGCCAGGGCACCCAAGAGACCCAGTACTTC

J: TRBJ2-1
V: TRBV5-1
D: TRBD1
CDR3: CASSLTGQGINNEQFF
DNA: TGCGCCAGCAGCCTGACGGGACAGGGGATTAACAATGAGCAGTTCTTC